A single sample gave rise to the 22 T cell receptor beta chains below, sequenced in a study of PD-1 blockade in classical Hodgkin lymphoma (dated by TCRdb to 2018 to 2020). The time point label, as the study defines it: cycle 4 day 1 (C4D1), after more than 5 weeks of nivolumab. Every trial patient had relapsed after autologous stem cell transplantation, and cohorts A, B and C differed in prior brentuximab vedotin exposure. The library came from the immunoSEQ multiplex PCR assay. TCRdb retrieved this table from immuneACCESS and kept in-frame rearrangements only. Not all clones are present; in checked studies, unresolved V genes account for under half, and no reason is known for the remainder. Present in this sample are 100,000 or so clones, 90% of which were seen just once. The ten largest make up around 2.7% of the sample. The sample here was peripheral blood mononuclear cells (PBMCs), taken before the fourth cycle of nivolumab. Every receptor here comes from a human donor with classical Hodgkin lymphoma.

This rearrangement joins TRBV2 to TRBJ1-6; possible D gene TRBD1, 5 bases. Trimming took 5 bases from V and 9 from J, leaving 11 bases between them. The CDR3 contains 13 residues. Germline V gene lookup returns CDR1 SNHLY and CDR2 FYNNEI. CDR3 sequence (DNA): TGTGCCAGCAGTCCCCGGACAAGTTCACCCCTCCACTTT. Its protein is CASSPRTSSPLHF.

The CDR3 here is CASSPRTGDNEQFF. In nucleotides, the CDR3 is TGTGCCAGCTCACCACGGACAGGGGACAATGAGCAGTTCTTC. The V gene is TRBV18, the J gene TRBJ2-1; 9 bases line up with TRBD1. V dropped 1 base and J dropped 5; count of bases not matched to a gene: 0. CDR1 and CDR2 from the germline V gene are KGHSH and LQKENI. The CDR3 contains 14 residues. The variable domain in full, completed from reference TRBV18 and TRBJ2-1, reads NAGVMQNPRHLVRRRGQEARLRCSPMKGHSHVYWYRQLPEEGLKFMVYLQKENIIDESGMPKERFSAEFPKEGPSILRIQQVVRGDSAAYFCASSPRTGDNEQFFGPGTRLTVL.

Only one count was recorded for this clone. The rearrangement joins TRBV30 to TRBJ2-6; D is unresolved. The CDR3 has 19 residues. V shed 0 bases and J shed 0 bases, with 18 bases lying between them. CDR1 and CDR2 from the germline V gene are GTSNPN and SVGIG (reference sequence). CDR3 in DNA: TGTGCCTGGAGTGTACTTGGGTCGACCGTCCTCTCTGGGGCCAACGTCCTGACTTTC. This gives the protein CAWSVLGSTVLSGANVLTF.

CDR3 DNA sequence: TGTGCCAGCAGCTTAGGGGGGACCACTCAGCCCCAGCATTTT. Its translation is CASSLGGTTQPQHF. The chain links TRBV7-9 to TRBJ1-5, with a tentative D call TRBD1 (5 bases). Trimming cost V 1 base and J 6 bases, with 10 bases left between them. CDR3 length equals 14 residues. Germline CDR1 and CDR2: SEHNR and FQNEAQ (reference sequence).

The CDR3 region is CASNIAGEYTDTQYF. The CDR3 coding sequence is TGTGCCAGCAATATAGCGGGGGAGTACACAGATACGCAGTATTTT. This sequence joins TRBV6-1 and TRBJ2-3; 9 bases align to TRBD2. V was clipped by 7 bases and J by 2 bases; unmatched bases: 7. From germline, CDR1 is MNHNS and CDR2 SASEGT. This CDR3 contains 15 residues.

V gene TRBV2 combines with J gene TRBJ1-5; TRBD1 agrees at 7 bases. This CDR3 region has 18 residues. Per the germline V gene, CDR1 is SNHLY and CDR2 is FYNNEI. J lost 0 bases, V lost 6 bases, and 14 bases had no gene match. This CDR3 reads CASSHEGQGGNSNQPQHF. CDR3 bases: TGTGCCAGCAGCCACGAGGGGCAGGGGGGGAATAGCAATCAGCCCCAGCATTTT.

The rearrangement links TRBV7-9 to TRBJ2-7; a possible D gene is TRBD2 (7 bases). In germline, CDR1 is SEHNR, CDR2 FQNEAQ (reference sequence). The CDR3 is 17 amino acids. Trimming took 5 bases from V and 3 from J, leaving 23 bases between them. CDR3 sequence: CASSLGRGGRRSYEQYF. For the CDR3, the DNA is TGTGCCAGCAGCCTAGGTAGGGGGGGCAGGCGCAGCTACGAGCAGTACTTC.

The chain uses TRBV4-2 and TRBJ1-1, with unresolved D. This CDR3 has 14 amino acids. V lost 1 base and J 0 bases, leaving 6 bases between the germline ends. The V gene's germline CDR1 is LGHNA and CDR2 YNFKEQ. CDR3 bases: TGTGCCAGCAGCCAAGCTACCCTGAACACTGAAGCTTTCTTT. Translating it yields CASSQATLNTEAFF.

DNA of the CDR3: TGTGCCAGCAGCTGGACGGGAAGCTCCTACAATGAGCAGTTCTTC. Amino acid sequence: CASSWTGSSYNEQFF. This sequence joins TRBV11-1 and TRBJ2-1; D may be TRBD2 (5 bases). Trimming left V 4 bases short and J 0 bases short, with 10 bases between. CDR3 length equals 15 residues. Germline CDR1 is SGHAT and CDR2 is FQDESV (reference sequence).

This chain uses TRBV28 with TRBJ1-1; TRBD1 aligns across 7 bases. Trimming took 8 bases from V and 6 from J; bases not matched to a gene: 21. Looked up from germline, CDR1 is MDHEN and CDR2 is SYDVKM. The CDR3 loop spans 17 amino acids. DNA for the CDR3: TGTGCCAGCTCTCCCGACAGGGCGAAATCCGTCGACGCTGAAGCTTTCTTT. This codes for CASSPDRAKSVDAEAFF. The whole variable domain, filled in from reference TRBV28 and TRBJ1-1, reads DVKVTQSSRYLVKRTGEKVFLECVQDMDHENMFWYRQDPGLGLRLIYFSYDVKMKEKGDIPEGYSVSREKKERFSLILESASTNQTSMYLCASSPDRAKSVDAEAFFGQGTRLTVV.

V gene TRBV30 combines with J gene TRBJ1-5; no firm D call. Germline V gene sequence: CDR1 GTSNPN, CDR2 SVGIG (reference sequence). The CDR3 is made up of 16 amino acids. Trimming took off 0 bases at V and 2 bases at J, with 14 bases between the two ends. This CDR3 is CAWSVSGHLGNQPQHF. Here the CDR3 DNA reads TGTGCCTGGAGTGTCTCGGGCCACCTGGGCAATCAGCCCCAGCATTTT.

This clone was found once. The genes are TRBV10-3 and TRBJ2-6; maybe TRBD1 (6 bases). Germline assignment: CDR1 ENHRY and CDR2 SYGVKD. Trimming took 7 bases from V and 3 from J, leaving 7 bases between them. The CDR3 has 13 residues. CDR3 loop: CAINRDGANVLTF. The CDR3 nucleotides read TGTGCCATCAACAGGGATGGGGCCAACGTCCTGACTTTC.

This sequence joins TRBV5-1 and TRBJ2-7; D call uncertain. The CDR3 totals 14 residues. Looked up from germline, CDR1 is SGHRS and CDR2 is YFSETQ. V was pared by 2 bases and J by 1 base, with 10 bases between. For the CDR3, the DNA is TGCGCCAGCAGCTTCAACATGAATTCCTACGAGCAGTACTTC. Translated: CASSFNMNSYEQYF.

This chain uses TRBV7-9 with TRBJ1-2; D is unresolved. Germline V gene sequence: CDR1 SEHNR, CDR2 FQNEAQ (reference sequence). The V end lost 2 bases, the J end lost 1 base, and 11 bases lay between the germline ends. The CDR3 is made up of 15 amino acids. CDR3 residues: CASSLPRAVNYGYTF. In nucleotides, the CDR3 is TGTGCCAGCAGCTTACCCAGAGCTGTTAACTATGGCTACACCTTC.

This clone was seen just once. The chain links TRBV5-5 to TRBJ2-7; D is possibly TRBD1 (5 bases). This CDR3 has 14 residues. Germline assignment: CDR1 SGHKS and CDR2 YYEKEE (reference sequence). Trimming cost V 2 bases and J 3 bases, with 12 bases left between them. The CDR3 sequence: CASSLQVAHYEQYF. Written as DNA, the CDR3 is TGTGCCAGCAGCTTACAGGTAGCCCACTACGAGCAGTACTTC.

This clone was seen once. V usage is TRBV30 and J usage is TRBJ1-2; the D gene is possibly TRBD1 (5 bases). Trimming took 5 bases from V and 6 from J, leaving 16 bases between them. This CDR3 has 13 amino acids. From germline, CDR1 is GTSNPN and CDR2 SVGIG (reference sequence). CDR3 sequence reads: CAWRPRQSNGYTF. CDR3 sequence (DNA): TGTGCCTGGCGGCCTCGACAGTCCAATGGCTACACCTTC.

The genes are TRBV28 and TRBJ1-3; D not certain. Germline V gene data show CDR1 as MDHEN and CDR2 as SYDVKM. Trimming left V 5 bases short and J 0 bases short, with 8 bases between. CDR3 length: 14 residues. CDR3 loop: CASSRHGSGNTIYF. The CDR3 DNA follows: TGTGCCAGCAGTCGACACGGCTCTGGAAACACCATATATTTT.

The DNA of the CDR3 is TGTGCCAGCAGCCAGCAAGCGGGGGGGCCTTACAATGAGCAGTTCTTC. Protein sequence: CASSQQAGGPYNEQFF. J is TRBJ2-1 and V is TRBV4-2; 10 nucleotides match TRBD2. The germline CDR1 and CDR2 sequences are LGHNA and YNFKEQ. V dropped 3 bases and J dropped 4; count of bases not matched to a gene: 6. The CDR3 contains 16 residues.

The J gene is TRBJ1-4, the V gene TRBV4-3; tentative D call: TRBD1 (6 bases). CDR1 and CDR2 from the germline V gene are LGHNA and YSLEER. This CDR3 has 16 residues. V was cut by 4 bases and J by 3 bases, with 15 bases left in between. This chain's CDR3 is CASSRDLRGSNEKLFF. CDR3 nucleotide sequence: TGCGCCAGCAGCCGAGACCTCAGGGGTTCTAATGAAAAACTGTTTTTT.

The chain has TRBV9 and TRBJ2-5; D is undetermined. Trimming shortened V by 4 bases and J by 0 bases, and 19 bases separated the two germline ends. CDR1 SGDLS and CDR2 YYNGEE come from the germline V gene. CDR3 length: 17 amino acids. The DNA for the CDR3 is TGTGCCAGCAGCCCCCCCGAGGCAGGCCTGTACCAAGAGACCCAGTACTTC. Its protein is CASSPPEAGLYQETQYF.

This chain links TRBV19 with TRBJ1-2; tentatively, D is TRBD1 (5 bases). V was clipped by 10 bases and J by 2 bases, with 17 bases between them. CDR1 is LNHDA, CDR2 SQIVND, per germline (reference sequence). The CDR3 consists of 14 residues. CDR3 DNA sequence: TGTGCCACTAGCTCCGGGGGGAGAAACTATGGCTACACCTTC. This gives the protein CATSSGGRNYGYTF.

The rearrangement uses TRBV10-3 and TRBJ1-3, with 8 bases fitting TRBD1. Germline V gene sequence: CDR1 ENHRY, CDR2 SYGVKD. Trimming cost V 6 bases and J 0 bases; bases outside gene matches: 7. The CDR3 consists of 16 residues. CDR3 protein: CAISSTGVSSGNTIYF. DNA for the CDR3: TGTGCCATCAGCTCGACAGGGGTAAGCTCTGGAAACACCATATATTTT.